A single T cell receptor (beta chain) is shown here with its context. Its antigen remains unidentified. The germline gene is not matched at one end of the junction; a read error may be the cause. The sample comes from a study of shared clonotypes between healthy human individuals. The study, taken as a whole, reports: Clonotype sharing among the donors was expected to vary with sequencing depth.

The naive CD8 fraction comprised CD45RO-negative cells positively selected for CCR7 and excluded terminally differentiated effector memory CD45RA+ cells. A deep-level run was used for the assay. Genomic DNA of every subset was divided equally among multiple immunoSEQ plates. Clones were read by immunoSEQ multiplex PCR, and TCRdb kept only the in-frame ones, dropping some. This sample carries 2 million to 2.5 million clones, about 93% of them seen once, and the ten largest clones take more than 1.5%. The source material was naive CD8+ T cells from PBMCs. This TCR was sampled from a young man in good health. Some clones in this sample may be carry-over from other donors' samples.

CDR3 nucleotide sequence: TGTGCCAGCAGGGTGGAAGGCGGGGAAGGGTATCGATTT. Translated: CASRVEGGEGYRF. V gene TRBV6-1 combines with J gene TRBJ1-4; D gene ambiguous. The CDR3 runs to 13 residues. The germline CDR1 and CDR2 sequences are MNHNS and SASEGT.